The clone carrying this T cell receptor beta chain has at least ten counts. Healthy individuals of Caucasian origin from Russia, aged about 6 to 95, served as donors. The authors drew ten milliliters of peripheral blood from each donor. Through a sample-barcoded 5' primer and a J-beta primer mix, a second PCR was run for roughly 6 to 11 cycles. Researchers report that each sample yielded at least 2.5 million CDR3-containing paired-end reads. TCRdb re-called the 5' RACE reads with MiXCR, one entry per CDR3 protein. The profile shows under 1,000,000 distinct CDR3 sequences, under 40% of them singletons. The record originates from a study of blood T cells in healthy people across ages. The CDR3 contains 14 residues. CDR1 is SGHTA and CDR2 is FQGNSA in the germline V gene. V gave up 5 bases and J gave up 3 bases, with 11 bases separating them.

V usage is TRBV7-2 and J usage is TRBJ2-1, with D unresolved. This clonotype originated in a man between 18 and 29 years old in good health. What was sequenced was blood. The CDR3 DNA reads TGTGCCAGCAGCCTCCGGACGAACTACAATGAGCAGTTCTTC. Protein sequence: CASSLRTNYNEQFF.